The TCR beta chain described here comes from a study of T cell changes during pregnancy in multiple sclerosis. The CDR3 consists of 15 residues. Looked up from germline, CDR1 is SGHTA and CDR2 is FQGNSA. V lost 5 bases and J lost 7; bases outside the gene matches: 11. TCRdb keeps only in-frame clones here, not all; method: immunoSEQ multiplex PCR. The sample comprises more than 35,000 clones, approximately 90% of which are singletons, and roughly 0.78% rests with the top ten. The sample was CD4+ T cells from peripheral blood mononuclear cells, taken after pregnancy. The rearrangement links TRBV7-2 to TRBJ2-7, with 10 bases fitting TRBD1. The origin of this receptor is a female donor in good health, enrolled as a control in a pregnancy study. In DNA form, the CDR3 reads TGTGCCAGCAGCCAAAGGGACAGGGGTCGGGTTGAGCAGTACTTC. This codes for CASSQRDRGRVEQYF.